The rows below give T cell receptor beta chains drawn from one sample of a study of blood T cell repertoires in COVID-19. Here immunoSEQ multiplex PCR was the method, and the copy in TCRdb shows in-frame clones only, minus some. The sample holds 200,000 to 250,000 clones, roughly nine tenths seen once. What was sequenced was peripheral blood. The origin of the receptors is a woman aged 50 to 60 with acute or convalescent COVID-19. CDR3s include the opening cysteine and the closing phenylalanine or tryptophan. The D gene is left open where the match is weak. Clone size is given for some rows only: seen once, a few or many times, or a class if the clone is expanded.

J,V,D,size,DNA,CDR3
TRBJ1-4,TRBV11-2,NA,NA,TGTGCCAGCAGCCCTCAGGGTACACCTAATGAAAAACTGTTTTTT,CASSPQGTPNEKLFF
TRBJ1-4,TRBV4-3,NA,NA,TGCGCCAGCAGCCAAGGCGACGGGAGGGCTAATGAAAAACTGTTTTTT,CASSQGDGRANEKLFF
TRBJ2-1,TRBV7-2,NA,NA,TGTGCCAGCAGCTTAGCGGATACTAGTAAGTTCTTC,CASSLADTSKFF
TRBJ2-2,TRBV9,NA,NA,TGTGCCAGCAGCGTAGGAGTGACCGGGGAGCTGTTTTTT,CASSVGVTGELFF
TRBJ1-6,TRBV5-1,NA,NA,TGCGCCAGCAGCTTGAAGAGCACCGCCGATAATTCACCCCTCCACTTT,CASSLKSTADNSPLHF
TRBJ1-4,TRBV29-1,NA,NA,TGCAGCGCCGCGCCAAGGGGAGGTGAAAAACTGTTTTTT,CSAAPRGGEKLFF
TRBJ1-4,TRBV5-1,NA,NA,TGCGCCAGCAGCCCGGGTGCAACTAATGAAAAACTGTTTTTT,CASSPGATNEKLFF
TRBJ1-4,TRBV19,TRBD1,once,TGTGCCAGTAGTATAGATCGGACAGGGGAATTGCTAAATGAAAAACTGTTTTTT,CASSIDRTGELLNEKLFF
TRBJ2-6,TRBV9,NA,NA,TGTGCCAGCAGCGTTGCGGGGGCGGGCGGGGCCAACGTCCTGACTTTC,CASSVAGAGGANVLTF
TRBJ2-7,TRBV25-1,NA,NA,TGTGCCAGCAGTGAGGGACGGAGGGGCGAGCAGTACTTC,CASSEGRRGEQYF
TRBJ2-5,TRBV5-1,NA,NA,TGCGCCAGCAGCGCTGCGGGCACGAGAGAGACCCAGTACTTC,CASSAAGTRETQYF
TRBJ1-4,TRBV5-8,TRBD1,NA,TGTGCCAGCAGCCGCCGTCCGGGACAGGGCAAAAAACTGTTTTTT,CASSRRPGQGKKLFF
TRBJ1-1,TRBV7-2,NA,NA,TGTGCCAGCAGCTTACGGGGTCGGGGAAGGGCTGAAGCTTTCTTT,CASSLRGRGRAEAFF
TRBJ2-1,TRBV24-1,NA,NA,TGTGCCACCAGTGGCCAGAGGTCCTACAATGAGCAGTTCTTC,CATSGQRSYNEQFF
TRBJ1-6,TRBV4-1,NA,NA,TGCGCCAGCAGCCAAACAGGTGTCTATAATTCACCCCTCCACTTT,CASSQTGVYNSPLHF
TRBJ2-7,TRBV18,NA,NA,TGTGCCAGCTCCCCCCCGGGGGTCTACGAGCAGTACTTC,CASSPPGVYEQYF
TRBJ2-7,TRBV5-1,TRBD1,NA,TGCGCCAGCAGCCCTGGGACAGGCAGCTCCTACGAGCAGTACTTC,CASSPGTGSSYEQYF
TRBJ1-2,TRBV4-1,NA,NA,TGCGCCAGCAGCCAAGGCGCGGACAGAATAGGTGGAGACTACACCTTC,CASSQGADRIGGDYTF
TRBJ2-7,TRBV5-1,NA,NA,TGCGCCAGCAGCCGGGCAGGGGACTACGAGCAGTACTTC,CASSRAGDYEQYF
TRBJ1-1,TRBV11-2,TRBD1,NA,TGTGCCAGCAGCTCGGGACAGGGCCTCCTTGAAGCTTTCTTT,CASSSGQGLLEAFF
TRBJ1-2,TRBV12-3/TRBV12-4,NA,NA,TGTGCCAGCAGTTTAGGGCGGTCCTATGGCTACACCTTC,CASSLGRSYGYTF
TRBJ2-1,TRBV25-1,NA,NA,TGTGCCAGCAGTCGTTGGGGAGATGAGCAGTTCTTC,CASSRWGDEQFF
TRBJ1-2,TRBV5-1,TRBD1,NA,TGCGCCAGCAGCTTGGGGACAGGGGTGAACTATGGCTACACCTTC,CASSLGTGVNYGYTF
TRBJ2-3,TRBV6-5,NA,NA,TGTGCCAGCAGTTACGGTCCGGGGGGCGATTCAGATACGCAGTATTTT,CASSYGPGGDSDTQYF
TRBJ1-1,TRBV5-4,NA,NA,TGTGCCAGCAGCTTGGATCAGGTACTGAACACTGAAGCTTTCTTT,CASSLDQVLNTEAFF
TRBJ2-5,TRBV24-1,NA,NA,TGTGCCACCAGTGTTCAAAACGGGGAGACCCAGTACTTC,CATSVQNGETQYF
TRBJ2-2,TRBV2,TRBD1,once,TGTGCCAGCTTAACGGGACAGGGTGGGGACGGGGAGCTGTTTTTT,CASLTGQGGDGELFF
TRBJ2-7,TRBV7-9,TRBD1,NA,TGTGCCAGCAGCTCCCTCGCCGGGACAGGGGGCGAGCAGTACTTC,CASSSLAGTGGEQYF
TRBJ2-3,TRBV29-1,TRBD2,NA,TGCAGCGTTGTAGCGGGAGATGCAGATACGCAGTATTTT,CSVVAGDADTQYF
TRBJ2-1,TRBV29-1,NA,NA,TGCAGCGTTGCCCAAGCGGGCCAAAGGTATAATGAGCAGTTCTTC,CSVAQAGQRYNEQFF
TRBJ1-1,TRBV7-9,NA,NA,TGTGCCAGCAGGCCCGTGGGGACACAGAACACTGAAGCTTTCTTT,CASRPVGTQNTEAFF
TRBJ1-1,TRBV5-4,TRBD1,once,TGTGCCAGCAGCAGGACAGGGTTGAACACTGAAGCTTTCTTT,CASSRTGLNTEAFF
TRBJ2-5,TRBV2,NA,NA,TGTGCCAGCAGTGAGGCTCTAGCGTCAGAGACCCAGTACTTC,CASSEALASETQYF
TRBJ2-1,TRBV11-2,TRBD2,NA,TGTGCCAGCAGCCCCTCGCTTACTAGCGGCTCCTACAATGAGCAGTTCTTC,CASSPSLTSGSYNEQFF
TRBJ2-3,TRBV11-2,TRBD1,NA,TGTGCCAGCAGCATCCGGGACAGGGTAGCCCCTAGCACAGATACGCAGTATTTT,CASSIRDRVAPSTDTQYF
TRBJ2-7,TRBV9,NA,once,TGTGCCAGCAGCGTAGGCCTGGGGGGGCTTCCTCTGGGCGAGCAGTACTTC,CASSVGLGGLPLGEQYF
TRBJ1-3,TRBV7-9,TRBD1,NA,TGTGCCAGCAGCTTAGACAGGGGGAGTGGAAACACCATATATTTT,CASSLDRGSGNTIYF
TRBJ1-1,TRBV7-2,NA,NA,TGTGCCAGCAGCACTCGTGTGGGGCAGACTGAAGCTTTCTTT,CASSTRVGQTEAFF
TRBJ2-7,TRBV9,TRBD2,NA,TGTGCCAGCAGCGTCGGGGACTACGGAACCTACGAGCAGTACTTC,CASSVGDYGTYEQYF
TRBJ2-1,TRBV27,TRBD2,NA,TGTGCCAGCAGTCCACTCCATAGCGGGGTCTCCTACAATGAGCAGTTCTTC,CASSPLHSGVSYNEQFF
TRBJ1-1,TRBV6-6,NA,NA,TGTGCCAGCAGTAGCGACAGGATGAACACTGAAGCTTTCTTT,CASSSDRMNTEAFF
TRBJ1-2,TRBV7-2,TRBD1,NA,TGTGCCAGCAGCTTAGTCAACAGGGGGCCTTCTGCTGGCTACACCTTC,CASSLVNRGPSAGYTF
TRBJ2-3,TRBV6-6,NA,NA,TGTGCCAGCAAACGTACTAGCATCAGCCCAGATACGCAGTATTTT,CASKRTSISPDTQYF
TRBJ2-5,TRBV2,TRBD2,many,TGTGCCAGCAGTGAGCCCCAGGGGACTAGCGGGGCGGATGGCCAGTACTTC,CASSEPQGTSGADGQYF
TRBJ2-7,TRBV24-1,TRBD2,NA,TGTGCCACCAGTGATTTCGAACTAGCGGGAAAGCGAGAGCAGTACTTC,CATSDFELAGKREQYF
TRBJ1-4,TRBV24-1,NA,NA,TGTGCCACAGATGGGGGCGGCTCTGAAAAACTGTTTTTT,CATDGGGSEKLFF
TRBJ1-3,TRBV29-1,NA,NA,TGCAGCACCTTAAGCCTAGAGGCAGGAAACACCATATATTTT,CSTLSLEAGNTIYF
TRBJ2-2,TRBV5-5,TRBD2,NA,TGTGCCAGCAGCTCGCCCCGGGGGGGGAGCTCGAACACCGGGGAGCTGTTTTTT,CASSSPRGGSSNTGELFF
TRBJ1-1,TRBV11-2,TRBD1,NA,TGTGCCAGCAGCCCCACAGGGGGGACTGAAGCTTTCTTT,CASSPTGGTEAFF
TRBJ1-6,TRBV6-5,TRBD1,NA,TGTGCCAGCAGTTACTCGTCCGGGGACAGTCGGACCCTCCACTTT,CASSYSSGDSRTLHF
TRBJ1-2,TRBV19,TRBD1,few,TGTGCCAGTAGTATGATTTTAGGGCTAGGGGGACAGGGATTAGACTATGGCTACACCTTC,CASSMILGLGGQGLDYGYTF
TRBJ2-1,TRBV6-2/TRBV6-3,NA,NA,TGTGCCAGCAGTTACTCGGCGGGGACCGGGGAGTTCTTC,CASSYSAGTGEFF
TRBJ2-1,TRBV18,NA,NA,TGTGCCAGCTCAGGTAACAGAGGGATGGATGAGCAGTTCTTC,CASSGNRGMDEQFF
TRBJ1-2,TRBV5-1,NA,few,TGCGCCAGCAGCTTGGAAGCGGGTGAGGGCGGCTACACCTTC,CASSLEAGEGGYTF
TRBJ2-7,TRBV2,NA,once,TGTGCCAGCAGTGGAGGGGACTGTAACTACGAGCAGTACTTC,CASSGGDCNYEQYF